The next 26 T cell receptor beta chains were all read from a single sample in a study of CD8 T cells in ankylosing spondylitis. TCRdb independently ran MiXCR on the 5' RACE reads; one entry per CDR3 protein. The repertoire holds about 110,000 distinct CDR3 sequences, with about 25% as singletons. The source material was synovial fluid, either unsorted or a sorted T cell fraction (not recorded which). The receptors originated from a male donor with ankylosing spondylitis.

The genes are TRBV11-2 and TRBJ2-3, with D perhaps TRBD1 (5 bases). With 0 bases removed from V and 2 bases from J, the gap between germline ends came to 18 bases. Germline V gene sequence: CDR1 SGHAT, CDR2 FQNNGV. CDR3 length: 18 residues. The CDR3 DNA sequence: TGTGCCAGCAGCTTAGAAAGGATCGACAGCGCCAACACAGATACGCAGTATTTT. Its protein is CASSLERIDSANTDTQYF.

This chain uses TRBV5-1 with TRBJ2-3, with D unclear. Germline assignment: CDR1 SGHRS and CDR2 YFSETQ. The CDR3 runs 17 residues. With 1 base removed from V and 0 bases from J, the gap between germline ends came to 15 bases. CDR3 in amino acids: CASSLKKDGSSTDTQYF. The DNA of the CDR3 is TGCGCCAGCAGCTTGAAAAAGGACGGGTCTAGCACAGATACGCAGTATTTT.

The gene calls are TRBV20-1 and TRBJ2-3, with D hard to call. The germline gives CDR1 DFQATT, CDR2 SNEGSKA (reference sequence). Trimming pared 3 bases from V and 6 bases from J, leaving 16 bases between. The CDR3 has 14 amino acids. The CDR3 nucleotides read TGCAGTGCTAGTCGGGCGACTCAGTTCGATACGCAGTATTTT. Translating it yields CSASRATQFDTQYF.

This clonotype was recorded a few times. V and J are TRBV18 and TRBJ2-1; 8 bases fit TRBD1. The V and J ends lost 2 bases and 8 bases, in that order; junction bases with no gene match: 5. Germline loops: CDR1 KGHSH, CDR2 LQKENI. The CDR3 extends over 14 amino acids. CDR3 sequence (DNA): TGTGCCAGCTCACCAAATTACAGGGGGGATGAGCAGTTCTTC. Translated, it gives CASSPNYRGDEQFF.

J is TRBJ2-2 and V is TRBV3-1; D gene ambiguous. The germline V gene has CDR1 LGHDT and CDR2 YNNKEL (reference sequence). The V and J ends lost 0 bases and 14 bases respectively, with 10 bases between them. The CDR3 is 12 amino acids. The CDR3 DNA follows: TGTGCCAGCAGCCAAGAGGGCCGCCCACTGTTTTTT. Amino acid sequence: CASSQEGRPLFF.

This rearrangement joins TRBV28 to TRBJ1-2; a weak D match, TRBD1 (6 bases). CDR1 is MDHEN, CDR2 SYDVKM, per germline. The V end lost 6 bases, the J end lost 4 bases, and 18 bases lay between the germline ends. The CDR3 length is 15 residues. This CDR3 reads CASSPPDRSGYGYTF. CDR3 nucleotide sequence: TGTGCCAGCAGCCCCCCTGACAGGTCCGGCTATGGCTACACCTTC.

The gene calls are TRBV15 and TRBJ2-2; possible D gene TRBD1, 5 bases. This CDR3 region has 18 residues. Trimming left V 4 bases short and J 5 bases short, with 23 bases between. The germline CDR1 and CDR2 sequences are LNHNV and YYDKDF (reference sequence). In nucleotides, the CDR3 is TGTGCCACCAGCACGCAAACGTGGCAGCTTAGGGGAACCGGGGAGCTGTTTTTT. Translation gives CATSTQTWQLRGTGELFF.

Only a few counts were recorded for this clonotype. V and J are TRBV10-2 and TRBJ2-7; no reliable D call. The CDR3 has 14 amino acids. Trimming took 2 bases from V and 5 from J, leaving 13 bases between them. Germline CDR1 WSHSY, CDR2 SAAADI. CDR3 DNA: TGCGCCAGCAGTGAGCCCTTTAAGGGCAACGAGCAGTACTTC. Protein sequence: CASSEPFKGNEQYF.

The table lists this clonotype with a few counts. The rearrangement links TRBV28 to TRBJ1-1, with D possibly being TRBD1 (5 bases). Trimming took off 5 bases at V and 6 bases at J, with 19 bases between the two ends. The CDR3 consists of 15 residues. The V gene's germline CDR1 is MDHEN and CDR2 SYDVKM. The CDR3 is CASSHPTVGNPEAFF. As DNA, the CDR3 is TGTGCCAGCAGTCACCCGACAGTCGGAAACCCTGAAGCTTTCTTT.

This clonotype was detected only a few times. The chain is built from TRBV3-1 and TRBJ2-3; 8 bases are shared with TRBD2. Germline CDR1 reads LGHDT; CDR2 reads YNNKEL (reference sequence). Trimming took 3 bases from V and 4 from J; bases not matched to a gene: 3. The CDR3 length is 14 residues. The CDR3 nucleotides are TGTGCCAGCAGCCAGTCCGGGAGGGCAGATACGCAGTATTTT. It codes for CASSQSGRADTQYF.

This clonotype was picked up many times. The chain uses TRBV3-1 and TRBJ1-5, with D possibly TRBD1 on 5 matching bases. Trimming pared 4 bases from V and 2 bases from J, leaving 9 bases between. The CDR3 covers 14 residues. From germline, CDR1 is LGHDT and CDR2 YNNKEL (reference sequence). The CDR3 sequence is CASSPRGGNQPQHF. CDR3 nucleotide sequence: TGTGCCAGCAGCCCGAGGGGTGGCAATCAGCCCCAGCATTTT.

The sample holds a few counts of this clonotype. The rearrangement uses TRBV10-3 and TRBJ1-5; D possibly corresponds to TRBD1 (5 bases). Germline CDR1 reads ENHRY; CDR2 reads SYGVKD. There are 13 residues in the CDR3. Trimming cost V 6 bases and J 5 bases, with 11 bases left between them. This CDR3 is CAISSGDYQPQHF. The CDR3 nucleotides are TGTGCCATCAGCTCCGGGGACTATCAGCCCCAGCATTTT.

This clonotype was counted ten times or more. The gene calls are TRBV24-1 and TRBJ2-3, with TRBD2 as a possible D gene (6 bases). Trimming left V 5 bases short and J 1 base short, with 15 bases between. Germline V gives CDR1 KGHDR, CDR2 SFDVKD. The CDR3 extends over 16 amino acids. The CDR3, as DNA: TGTGCCACCAGTGCCTCTCCCGGGAGCGGCACAGATACGCAGTATTTT. Amino acid sequence: CATSASPGSGTDTQYF.

This clonotype has just a few counts. The V call is TRBV28, the J call TRBJ2-1, with TRBD1 matching 9 bases. The J segment lost 8 bases and the V segment lost 1 base, leaving 6 bases of the junction unmatched. This CDR3 comprises 15 residues. The germline gives CDR1 MDHEN, CDR2 SYDVKM. Here the CDR3 DNA reads TGTGCCAGCAGTTTATCCGGACAGGGGATCTATGAGCAGTTCTTC. Its translation: CASSLSGQGIYEQFF. The full variable domain, with the rest looked up from reference TRBV28 and TRBJ2-1, is DVKVTQSSRYLVKRTGEKVFLECVQDMDHENMFWYRQDPGLGLRLIYFSYDVKMKEKGDIPEGYSVSREKKERFSLILESASTNQTSMYLCASSLSGQGIYEQFFGPGTRLTVL.

The table lists this clonotype with many counts. This chain connects TRBV7-9 to TRBJ2-4; a possible D gene is TRBD2 (6 bases). Trimming removed 1 base from V and 9 bases from J, with 10 bases in between. Germline V gene sequence: CDR1 SEHNR, CDR2 FQNEAQ (reference sequence). The CDR3 has 13 residues. In nucleotides, the CDR3 is TGTGCCAGCAGCTTAGACGAGGGAGGCATTCAGTACTTC. Its translation: CASSLDEGGIQYF.

The chain recombines TRBV5-1 with TRBJ1-2, with a tentative D call TRBD1 (5 bases). The CDR3 totals 14 residues. Trimming took 4 bases from V and 0 from J, leaving 10 bases between them. Germline CDR1 and CDR2: SGHRS and YFSETQ. CDR3 region: CASSTVTANYGYTF. The CDR3 DNA sequence: TGCGCCAGCAGCACCGTGACAGCTAACTATGGCTACACCTTC.

This clonotype was seen a handful of times. The chain combines TRBV5-6 with TRBJ2-7; 7 positions match TRBD1. Trimming took 3 bases from V and 7 from J; bases not matched to a gene: 13. Germline values: CDR1 SGHDT, CDR2 YYEEEE. This CDR3 has 15 amino acids. CDR3 bases: TGTGCCAGCAGCTCCCAGGGGGTCACGGTTGTGGAGCAGTACTTC. The encoded protein is CASSSQGVTVVEQYF.

Only a few counts were recorded for this clonotype. The CDR3 is CSVQNFGGDYGYTF. In DNA form, the CDR3 reads TGCAGCGTCCAAAATTTCGGGGGGGACTATGGCTACACCTTC. The chain carries TRBV29-1 and TRBJ1-2; maybe TRBD1 (5 bases). Germline V gene data show CDR1 as SQVTM and CDR2 as ANQGSEA. The V end lost 6 bases, the J end lost 3 bases, and 17 bases lay between the germline ends. The CDR3 is 14 residues long.

This clonotype was detected only a few times. The chain recombines TRBV28 with TRBJ1-6; a weak D match, TRBD1 (5 bases). Germline CDR1 reads MDHEN; CDR2 reads SYDVKM. V lost 4 bases, J lost 2 bases, and 9 bases lay in between. This CDR3 contains 15 residues. The CDR3 DNA follows: TGTGCCAGCAGTTCTCCCAGGGCCTATAATTCACCCCTCCACTTT. Amino acid sequence: CASSSPRAYNSPLHF.

The table lists this clonotype with a few counts. The CDR3 DNA follows: TGCGCCAGCAGCTTGGGACAGGCATTCACTGAAGCTTTCTTT. It specifies CASSLGQAFTEAFF. The V call is TRBV5-1, the J call TRBJ1-1; TRBD1 is a possible D gene (6 bases). The CDR3 covers 14 residues. With 0 bases removed from V and 4 bases from J, the gap between germline ends came to 10 bases. Germline V CDR1 and CDR2: SGHRS, YFSETQ.

This clonotype was observed at least ten times. This chain joins TRBV30 and TRBJ2-7; 10 bases line up with TRBD2. V was clipped by 3 bases and J by 2 bases; unmatched bases: 4. CDR3 length: 14 residues. CDR1 GTSNPN and CDR2 SVGIG come from the germline V gene (reference sequence). The CDR3 region has the DNA TGTGCCTGGAGACGACTAGCGGGTGCCTACGAGCAGTACTTC. Translating it yields CAWRRLAGAYEQYF.

This clonotype appeared a few times. The chain combines TRBV24-1 with TRBJ2-5; D might be TRBD2 (5 bases). The germline V gene encodes CDR1 KGHDR and CDR2 SFDVKD. The V and J ends lost 4 bases and 7 bases respectively, with 9 bases between them. This CDR3 has 12 amino acids. The CDR3 reads CATSEYRGTQYF. The CDR3 nucleotides are TGTGCCACCAGTGAATACCGGGGGACCCAGTACTTC.

This clonotype has a count of ten or more. This chain connects TRBV12-3 or TRBV12-4 to TRBJ1-2; possibly TRBD1 for D (5 bases). The CDR3 runs to 14 residues. Deletions cut 5 bases from V and 0 bases from J, with 10 bases between. In DNA form, the CDR3 reads TGTGCCAGCAGTCGACAGTCGACTAACTATGGCTACACCTTC. This codes for CASSRQSTNYGYTF.

The chain carries TRBV7-9 and TRBJ2-3, with TRBD2 matching over 8 bases. After removal of 3 bases from V and 4 bases from J, the junction contained 6 bases not matched to a gene. Germline V gives CDR1 SEHNR, CDR2 FQNEAQ (reference sequence). The CDR3 has 15 amino acids. The CDR3 loop reads CASSFSGVGPDTQYF. CDR3 in DNA: TGTGCCAGCAGCTTTAGCGGGGTTGGGCCAGATACGCAGTATTTT. Using reference TRBV7-9 and TRBJ2-3 for the parts outside the CDR3, the full variable domain is DTGVSQNPRHKITKRGQNVTFRCDPISEHNRLYWYRQTLGQGPEFLTYFQNEAQLEKSRLLSDRFSAERPKGSFSTLEIQRTEQGDSAMYLCASSFSGVGPDTQYFGPGTRLTVL.

This clonotype was detected only a few times. J is TRBJ2-3 and V is TRBV20-1; 12 positions agree with TRBD2. The length of the CDR3 is 15 residues. With V trimmed by 3 bases and J by 3 bases, 4 bases remained unmatched. Germline V gene lookup returns CDR1 DFQATT and CDR2 SNEGSKA (reference sequence). The CDR3 nucleotides read TGCAGTGCTAGGACTCTAGCGGGAGGGACAGATACGCAGTATTTT. Translated: CSARTLAGGTDTQYF.

V and J are TRBV11-2 and TRBJ2-1; 9 bases map to TRBD2. CDR3 length: 16 amino acids. In germline, CDR1 is SGHAT, CDR2 FQNNGV. Germline trimming cut 7 bases from V and 8 bases from J; bases unmatched to any gene: 15. The CDR3 region has the DNA TGTGCCAGCACCTCGTACAGGGCTAGCGGGAAATATGAGCAGTTCTTC. Amino acid sequence: CASTSYRASGKYEQFF.